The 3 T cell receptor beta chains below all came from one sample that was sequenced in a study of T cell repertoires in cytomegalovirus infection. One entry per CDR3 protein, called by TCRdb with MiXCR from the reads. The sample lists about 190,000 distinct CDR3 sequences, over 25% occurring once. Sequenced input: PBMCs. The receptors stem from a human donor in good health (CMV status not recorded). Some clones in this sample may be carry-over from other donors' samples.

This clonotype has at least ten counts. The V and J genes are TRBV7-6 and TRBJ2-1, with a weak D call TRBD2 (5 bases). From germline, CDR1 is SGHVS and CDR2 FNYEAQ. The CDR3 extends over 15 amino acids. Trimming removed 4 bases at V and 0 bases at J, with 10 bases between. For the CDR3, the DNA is TGTGCCAGCAGCTCTAGCACCGGCTCCTACAATGAGCAGTTCTTC. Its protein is CASSSSTGSYNEQFF.

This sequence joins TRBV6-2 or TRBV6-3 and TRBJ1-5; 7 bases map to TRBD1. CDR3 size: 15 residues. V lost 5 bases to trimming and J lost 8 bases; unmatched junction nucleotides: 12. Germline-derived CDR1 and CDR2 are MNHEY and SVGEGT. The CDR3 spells CASSPGGGDIKPQHF. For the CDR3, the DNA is TGTGCCAGCAGTCCTGGAGGGGGCGACATCAAGCCCCAGCATTTT.

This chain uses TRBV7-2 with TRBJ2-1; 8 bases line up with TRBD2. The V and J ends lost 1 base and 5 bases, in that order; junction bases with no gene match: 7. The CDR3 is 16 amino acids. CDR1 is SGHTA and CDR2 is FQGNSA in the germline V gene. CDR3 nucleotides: TGTGCCAGCAGCTTAGTGGGGCGGGGGGTTAACAATGAGCAGTTCTTC. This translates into CASSLVGRGVNNEQFF.